This TCR beta chain stems from a study of blood T cell repertoires in COVID-19. Study context: Acute-phase and convalescent COVID-19 samples originated in the United States, Italy and Spain. The cDNA or gDNA used as material had been derived from T cells, B-cell-depleted T cells, or PBMCs.

The CDR3 contains 10 residues. Germline V gene lookup returns CDR1 DFQATT and CDR2 SNEGSKA (reference sequence). Trimming shortened V by 5 bases and J by 7 bases, and 8 bases separated the two germline ends. The data were produced by immunoSEQ multiplex PCR, yet TCRdb's version contains in-frame clones alone and is incomplete. Of about 62,000 clones in the sample, 80% to 90% were seen once. Sequenced: peripheral blood. The TCR comes from a woman older than 75 with acute or convalescent COVID-19. V usage is TRBV20-1 and J usage is TRBJ1-2; TRBD1 might be the D (6 bases). The CDR3 is CSAPGVGYTF. DNA for the CDR3: TGCAGTGCTCCAGGGGTTGGCTACACCTTC.